This T cell receptor beta chain was documented in a study of blood T cell repertoires in COVID-19. Using immunoSEQ multiplex PCR, the repertoire was profiled, and TCRdb retains in-frame clones only, with some absent. The table records about 370,000 clones, roughly 90% of them present only once. There are 13 residues in the CDR3. The sample comprised peripheral blood. The gene calls are TRBV21-1 and TRBJ2-1; the D call TRBD2 from the table was never checked on the DNA. TRBV21-1 is annotated as a pseudogene. This receptor was obtained from a woman aged 25-40 years with COVID-19, enrolled during active disease. CDR3: CASSMLSGNEQFF. The DNA of the CDR3 is TGTGCCAGCAGCATGCTTAGCGGCAATGAGCAGTTCTTC.